These 28 T cell receptor beta chains share one sample of origin, sequenced in a study of T cells in Graves' hyperthyroidism and ophthalmopathy. Template material for amplifying TCR beta CDR3 regions consisted of RNA transcripts. With the HTBI primer set, the TCR CDR3 went through a first round of RT-PCR. TCRdb processed the multiplex PCR reads anew with MiXCR; each CDR3 protein has one entry. This sample has about 400,000 distinct CDR3 sequences, with more than 13% found just once. Input material: blood. These receptors originate from a woman between 25 and 40 years old with Graves' hyperthyroidism.

Only a few counts were recorded for this clonotype. V and J are TRBV6-1 and TRBJ2-2; 8 nucleotides match TRBD1. Germline V gene sequence: CDR1 MNHNS, CDR2 SASEGT. V lost 6 bases, J lost 2 bases, and 5 bases stayed unmatched. The CDR3 runs to 15 residues. CDR3 coding DNA: TGTGCCAGCAGGCCGGGACAGGTCAACACCGGGGAGCTGTTTTTT. It translates to CASRPGQVNTGELFF.

The table lists this clonotype with a few counts. This chain joins TRBV30 and TRBJ2-1; 7 bases line up with TRBD2. The V segment lost 1 base and the J segment 7 bases; nucleotides outside the gene matches: 10. Germline values: CDR1 GTSNPN, CDR2 SVGIG (reference sequence). The CDR3 runs to 15 residues. The CDR3 coding sequence is TGTGCCTGGAGTGCGGAGATGACCGGGGGGAATGAGCAGTTCTTC. As protein: CAWSAEMTGGNEQFF.

This clonotype was detected only a few times. This chain connects TRBV20-1 to TRBJ2-2, with 8 bases identical to TRBD2. CDR3 length equals 16 residues. CDR1 and CDR2 from the germline V gene are DFQATT and SNEGSKA (reference sequence). V shed 6 bases and J 0 bases; nucleotides not matched to a gene: 9. CDR3 nucleotides: TGCAGTGCCTCCGGGGGGGGGGGCGCGAACACCGGGGAGCTGTTTTTT. This encodes CSASGGGGANTGELFF.

This clonotype showed up many times. V and J are TRBV27 and TRBJ2-7, with D uncertain. Between the trimmed V and J ends, which lost 5 bases and 3 bases, there was a span of 11 bases. This CDR3 has 13 residues. The germline gives CDR1 MNHEY, CDR2 SMNVEV (reference sequence). In DNA form, the CDR3 reads TGTGCCAGCAGTCGTCGACCCAACTACGAGCAGTACTTC. Its translation: CASSRRPNYEQYF.

The chain is built from TRBV18 and TRBJ1-1, with 7 bases lining up with TRBD1. The CDR3 extends over 16 amino acids. The junction had 6 bases not matched to a gene; V was cut back by 1 base and J by 1 base. CDR1 is KGHSH, CDR2 LQKENI, per germline. This chain's CDR3 is CASSPLQGPQNTEAFF. DNA for the CDR3: TGTGCCAGCTCACCACTACAGGGGCCCCAGAACACTGAAGCTTTCTTT.

This clonotype has at least ten counts. The chain joins TRBV7-2 to TRBJ2-7; 13 bases fit TRBD2. The CDR3 has 15 amino acids. Germline CDR1 reads SGHTA; CDR2 reads FQGNSA. V was clipped by 5 bases and J by 7 bases; unmatched bases: 8. The CDR3 nucleotides read TGTGCCAGCAGCCACCGGACTAGCGGGAGTGATGAGCAGTACTTC. This encodes CASSHRTSGSDEQYF.

This clonotype was observed at least ten times. The chain is built from TRBV18 and TRBJ2-7; D is possibly TRBD2 (6 bases). The CDR3 totals 13 residues. CDR1 KGHSH and CDR2 LQKENI come from the germline V gene. V lost 6 bases and J 2 bases, leaving 11 bases between the germline ends. CDR3: CASSRDLTYEQYF. CDR3 bases: TGTGCCAGCTCGCGGGACCTCACCTACGAGCAGTACTTC.

At least ten counts were recorded for this clonotype. This rearrangement joins TRBV5-5 to TRBJ2-1; possible D gene TRBD1, 6 bases. Trimming took off 3 bases at V and 6 bases at J, with 13 bases between the two ends. CDR3 size: 14 residues. CDR1 and CDR2 (germline): SGHKS, YYEKEE (reference sequence). DNA for the CDR3: TGTGCCAGCAGCTGGGCTCAACAGGGCAATGAGCAGTTCTTC. Translating it yields CASSWAQQGNEQFF.

This clonotype was observed many times. The chain recombines TRBV6-6 with TRBJ2-7, with 8 bases lining up with TRBD2. Germline V gene data show CDR1 as MNHNY and CDR2 as SVGAGI (reference sequence). The V gene end was trimmed by 0 bases and the J gene end by 0 bases; junction bases not matched to a gene: 7. The CDR3 is 17 residues long. The CDR3 reads CASSYSYAGGSSYEQYF. In DNA form, the CDR3 reads TGTGCCAGCAGTTACTCCTACGCGGGAGGCTCCTCCTACGAGCAGTACTTC.

This chain links TRBV5-1 with TRBJ2-1; 13 positions agree with TRBD2. The J segment lost 7 bases and the V segment lost 7 bases, leaving 5 bases of the junction unmatched. The CDR3 covers 14 residues. Per the germline V gene, CDR1 is SGHRS and CDR2 is YFSETQ. CDR3 nucleotide sequence: TGCGCCAGCTTCGGACTAGCGGGAGTAAATGAGCAGTTCTTC. Residues: CASFGLAGVNEQFF.

The rearrangement joins TRBV12-5 to TRBJ2-3, with 11 positions matching TRBD1. J lost 5 bases, V lost 6 bases, and 7 bases had no gene match. CDR3 size: 15 residues. Germline V CDR1 and CDR2: LGHNT, FRNRAP. The CDR3 DNA is TGTGCTAGTGGGCCGGGACAGGGGGGAAGAGATACGCAGTATTTT. Protein: CASGPGQGGRDTQYF. Full variable domain (rest looked up from reference TRBV12-5 and TRBJ2-3): DARVTQTPRHKVTEMGQEVTMRCQPILGHNTVFWYRQTMMQGLELLAYFRNRAPLDDSGMPKDRFSAEMPDATLATLKIQPSEPRDSAVYFCASGPGQGGRDTQYFGPGTRLTVL.

The V gene is TRBV3-1, the J gene TRBJ2-2, with 8 bases aligning to TRBD2. This CDR3 comprises 17 residues. Germline loops: CDR1 LGHDT, CDR2 YNNKEL (reference sequence). Trimming cost V 1 base and J 4 bases; bases outside gene matches: 8. The CDR3 sequence: CASSQAGAGGITGELFF. The CDR3 DNA follows: TGTGCCAGCAGCCAAGCCGGCGCGGGAGGCATCACCGGGGAGCTGTTTTTT.

The chain couples TRBV4-1 to TRBJ2-5; TRBD1 is a possible D gene (6 bases). V was pared by 0 bases and J by 1 base, with 12 bases between. The CDR3 has 16 residues. Germline-derived CDR1 and CDR2 are MGHRA and YSYEKL. CDR3 amino acids: CASSQDSGVLQETQYF. The CDR3 DNA reads TGCGCCAGCAGCCAAGATTCAGGGGTGCTCCAAGAGACCCAGTACTTC.

Only a few counts were recorded for this clonotype. J is TRBJ1-4 and V is TRBV10-3, with TRBD1 as a possible D gene (6 bases). Trimming left V 4 bases short and J 0 bases short, with 12 bases between. This CDR3 region has 16 residues. CDR1 and CDR2 (germline): ENHRY, SYGVKD. This CDR3 reads CAISAQDSTTNEKLFF. The CDR3 DNA reads TGTGCCATCAGTGCCCAGGACAGCACAACTAATGAAAAACTGTTTTTT.

The rearrangement joins TRBV6-5 to TRBJ2-1; 7 bases fit TRBD2. V lost 4 bases and J lost 5; bases outside the gene matches: 11. Germline V gives CDR1 MNHEY, CDR2 SVGAGI. There are 16 residues in the CDR3. CDR3 bases: TGTGCCAGCAGTTCCTCGAGTCGGGGGAGGGACAATGAGCAGTTCTTC. This sequence encodes CASSSSSRGRDNEQFF.

This clonotype was seen repeatedly, ten times or more. The rearrangement uses TRBV29-1 and TRBJ2-7; 7 nucleotides match TRBD2. V gave up 4 bases and J gave up 3 bases; unmatched junction bases: 6. CDR3 length equals 13 residues. Germline CDR1 reads SQVTM; CDR2 reads ANQGSEA. The CDR3 DNA reads TGCAGCGTTGTGGGAGGGGCGGGCTACGAGCAGTACTTC. It specifies CSVVGGAGYEQYF.

The CDR3 DNA follows: TGCAGTGCTAGAGATTTTTCCAGGGGGTTTTCACCCCTCCACTTT. Its translation is CSARDFSRGFSPLHF. This chain links TRBV20-1 with TRBJ1-6; 7 bases match TRBD1. This CDR3 has 15 amino acids. With 0 bases clipped from V and 9 bases from J, the junction kept 8 bases outside the gene matches. The germline V gene has CDR1 DFQATT and CDR2 SNEGSKA (reference sequence).

This clonotype showed up many times. The chain joins TRBV6-1 to TRBJ2-5; tentatively, D is TRBD2 (7 bases). This CDR3 has 15 amino acids. Germline loops: CDR1 MNHNS, CDR2 SASEGT. With 4 bases removed from V and 5 bases from J, the gap between germline ends came to 17 bases. The CDR3 protein is CASSGNRGAVETQYF. In nucleotides, the CDR3 is TGTGCCAGCAGTGGGAATCGGGGGGCAGTGGAGACCCAGTACTTC.

Only a few counts were recorded for this clonotype. The chain links TRBV7-9 to TRBJ1-5; maybe TRBD1 (5 bases). This CDR3 is 16 amino acids long. Per germline, CDR1 SEHNR and CDR2 FQNEAQ (reference sequence). V was trimmed by 3 bases and J by 5 bases, leaving 17 bases between them. CDR3 sequence reads: CASSFGSGQGHQPQHF. CDR3 bases: TGTGCCAGCAGCTTTGGGAGTGGGCAGGGACATCAGCCCCAGCATTTT. Full variable domain (missing parts from reference TRBV7-9 and TRBJ1-5): DTGVSQNPRHKITKRGQNVTFRCDPISEHNRLYWYRQTLGQGPEFLTYFQNEAQLEKSRLLSDRFSAERPKGSFSTLEIQRTEQGDSAMYLCASSFGSGQGHQPQHFGDGTRLSIL.

This clonotype was counted only a few times. This sequence joins TRBV4-1 and TRBJ2-7, with 8 positions matching TRBD2. This CDR3 is built from 15 residues. V shed 2 bases and J 0 bases; nucleotides not matched to a gene: 3. The germline gives CDR1 MGHRA, CDR2 YSYEKL. CDR3 nucleotide sequence: TGCGCCAGCAGCCAAACTAGCGGTCCCTCCTACGAGCAGTACTTC. Translation gives CASSQTSGPSYEQYF.

In this sample, this clonotype turned up many times. This sequence joins TRBV11-2 and TRBJ1-2, with D perhaps matching TRBD1 (5 bases). V shed 5 bases and J shed 8 bases, with 21 bases lying between them. The germline gives CDR1 SGHAT, CDR2 FQNNGV. The CDR3 covers 15 residues. The DNA of the CDR3 is TGTGCCAGCAGCCCAAGCGGGCGGGGGATCGACGGCTACACCTTC. This codes for CASSPSGRGIDGYTF.

At least ten counts were recorded for this clonotype. The chain combines TRBV30 with TRBJ1-2, with 7 bases matching TRBD1. Germline CDR1 and CDR2: GTSNPN and SVGIG (reference sequence). This CDR3 has 14 residues. The trim removed 4 bases at V and 2 bases at J, leaving 7 bases unmatched. CDR3 in DNA: TGTGCCTGGATAAAACAGGGGCGCAACTATGGCTACACCTTC. This sequence encodes CAWIKQGRNYGYTF. The full variable domain, in which reference TRBV30 and TRBJ1-2 provide the parts outside the CDR3, is SQTIHQWPATLVQPVGSPLSLECTVEGTSNPNLYWYRQAAGRGLQLLFYSVGIGQISSEVPQNLSASRPQDRQFILSSKKLLLSDSGFYLCAWIKQGRNYGYTFGSGTRLTVV.

This clonotype was recorded a few times. This chain connects TRBV4-1 to TRBJ2-1; 7 nucleotides match TRBD1. The CDR3 has 17 amino acids. Losses at the gene ends were 1 base for V and 9 bases for J; bases not matched to a gene: 15. From germline, CDR1 is MGHRA and CDR2 YSYEKL. The CDR3 here is CASSQAPTGTGRGEQFF. DNA of the CDR3: TGCGCCAGCAGCCAAGCCCCGACAGGGACGGGACGGGGTGAGCAGTTCTTC.

The CDR3: CATRGLAGDSGTGELFF. For the CDR3, the DNA is TGTGCCACCAGGGGACTAGCGGGAGACTCAGGCACCGGGGAGCTGTTTTTT. The V and J genes are TRBV24-1 and TRBJ2-2; 14 nucleotides line up with TRBD2. Germline CDR1 is KGHDR and CDR2 is SFDVKD. V gave up 7 bases and J gave up 4 bases; unmatched junction bases: 7. The CDR3 extends over 17 amino acids.

This clonotype was counted many times. This rearrangement joins TRBV2 to TRBJ2-1; 14 nucleotides line up with TRBD2. This CDR3 spans 19 amino acids. Trimming took 6 bases from V and 1 from J; bases not matched to a gene: 11. Germline CDR1 reads SNHLY; CDR2 reads FYNNEI. CDR3 protein: CASRGYGTSGSKSYNEQFF. The CDR3 DNA reads as TGTGCCAGCAGGGGCTACGGGACTAGCGGGAGTAAGTCCTACAATGAGCAGTTCTTC.

This clonotype has only a few counts. The rearrangement links TRBV10-1 to TRBJ2-3; D not certain. V gave up 2 bases and J gave up 6 bases, with 9 bases separating them. CDR3 length: 13 amino acids. Germline-derived CDR1 and CDR2 are WNHNN and SYGVQD (reference sequence). CDR3 residues: CASSETQRDTQYF. In DNA, the CDR3 is TGCGCCAGCAGTGAGACCCAGAGGGATACGCAGTATTTT.

This clonotype was seen at least ten times. The chain has TRBV5-1 and TRBJ2-3; D might be TRBD1 (6 bases). Deletions cut 4 bases from V and 5 bases from J, with 17 bases between. The CDR3 is made up of 15 amino acids. The germline V gene has CDR1 SGHRS and CDR2 YFSETQ. The CDR3 DNA follows: TGCGCCAGCAGCAAAATACAGGGACATTTAGATACGCAGTATTTT. It codes for CASSKIQGHLDTQYF.

This clonotype has at least ten counts. This chain connects TRBV10-1 to TRBJ2-1; D ambiguous. Germline assignment: CDR1 WNHNN and CDR2 SYGVQD (reference sequence). CDR3 size: 13 residues. Trimming removed 5 bases from V and 4 bases from J, with 9 bases in between. In nucleotides, the CDR3 is TGCGCCAGCAGTCGGGCCGATTACAATGAGCAGTTCTTC. It codes for CASSRADYNEQFF.